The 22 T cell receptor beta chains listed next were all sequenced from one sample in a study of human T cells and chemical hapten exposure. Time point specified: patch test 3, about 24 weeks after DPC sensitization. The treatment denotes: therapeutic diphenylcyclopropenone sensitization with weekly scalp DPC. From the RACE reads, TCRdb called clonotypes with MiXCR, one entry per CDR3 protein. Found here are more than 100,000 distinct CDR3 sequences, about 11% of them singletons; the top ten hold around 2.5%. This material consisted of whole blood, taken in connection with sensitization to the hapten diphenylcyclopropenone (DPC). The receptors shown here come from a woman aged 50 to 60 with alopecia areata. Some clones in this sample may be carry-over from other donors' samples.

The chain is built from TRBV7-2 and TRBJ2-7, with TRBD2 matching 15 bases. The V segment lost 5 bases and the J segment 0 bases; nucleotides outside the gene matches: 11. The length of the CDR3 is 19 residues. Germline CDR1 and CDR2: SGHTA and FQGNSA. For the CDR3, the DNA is TGTGCCAGCAGCCCCAGGGCGGGACTAGCGGGGGGAAGCTCCTACGAGCAGTACTTC. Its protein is CASSPRAGLAGGSSYEQYF.

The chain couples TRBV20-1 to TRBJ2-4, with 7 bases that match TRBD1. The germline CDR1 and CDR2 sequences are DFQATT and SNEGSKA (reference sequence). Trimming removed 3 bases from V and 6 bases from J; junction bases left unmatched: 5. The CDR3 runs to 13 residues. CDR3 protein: CSARDPGGNIQYF. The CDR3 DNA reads TGCAGTGCTAGGGATCCAGGGGGAAACATTCAGTACTTC.

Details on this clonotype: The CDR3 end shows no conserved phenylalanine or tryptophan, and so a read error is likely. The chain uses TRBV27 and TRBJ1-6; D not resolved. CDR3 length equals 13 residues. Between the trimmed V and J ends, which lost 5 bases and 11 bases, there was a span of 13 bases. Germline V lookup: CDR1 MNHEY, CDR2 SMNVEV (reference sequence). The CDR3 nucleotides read TGTGCCAGCAGTAGAGAGGTGACGACACCCCTCCACCTT. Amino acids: CASSREVTTPLHL.

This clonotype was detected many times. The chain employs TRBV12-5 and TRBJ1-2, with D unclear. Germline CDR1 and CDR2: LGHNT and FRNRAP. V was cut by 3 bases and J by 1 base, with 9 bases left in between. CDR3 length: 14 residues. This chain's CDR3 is CASGFSEINYGYTF. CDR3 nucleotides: TGTGCTAGTGGTTTTTCAGAGATTAACTATGGCTACACCTTC.

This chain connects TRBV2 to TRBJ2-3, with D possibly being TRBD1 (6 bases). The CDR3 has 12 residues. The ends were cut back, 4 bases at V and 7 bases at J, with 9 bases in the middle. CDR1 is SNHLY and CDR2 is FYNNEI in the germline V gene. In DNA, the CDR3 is TGTGCCAGCAGTGGGACAGAGAATACGCAGTATTTT. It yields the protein CASSGTENTQYF. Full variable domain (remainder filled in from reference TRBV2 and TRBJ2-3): EPEVTQTPSHQVTQMGQEVILRCVPISNHLYFYWYRQILGQKVEFLVSFYNNEISEKSEIFDDQFSVERPDGSNFTLKIRSTKLEDSAMYFCASSGTENTQYFGPGTRLTVL.

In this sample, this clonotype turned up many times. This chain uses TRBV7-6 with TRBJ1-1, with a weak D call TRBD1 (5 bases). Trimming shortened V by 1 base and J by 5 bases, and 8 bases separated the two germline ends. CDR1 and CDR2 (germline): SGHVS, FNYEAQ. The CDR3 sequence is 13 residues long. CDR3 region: CASSLGEGTEAFF. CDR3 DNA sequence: TGTGCCAGCAGCTTAGGGGAGGGGACTGAAGCTTTCTTT. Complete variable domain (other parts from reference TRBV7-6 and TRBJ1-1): GAGVSQSPRYKVTKRGQDVALRCDPISGHVSLYWYRQALGQGPEFLTYFNYEAQQDKSGLPNDRFSAERPEGSISTLTIQRTEQRDSAMYRCASSLGEGTEAFFGQGTRLTVV.

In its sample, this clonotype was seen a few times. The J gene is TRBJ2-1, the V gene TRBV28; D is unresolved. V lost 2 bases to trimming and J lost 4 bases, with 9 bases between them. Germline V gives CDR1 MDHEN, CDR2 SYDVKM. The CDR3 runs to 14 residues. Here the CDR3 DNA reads TGTGCCAGCAGTTTAATCGCAGATTACAATGAGCAGTTCTTC. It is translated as CASSLIADYNEQFF.

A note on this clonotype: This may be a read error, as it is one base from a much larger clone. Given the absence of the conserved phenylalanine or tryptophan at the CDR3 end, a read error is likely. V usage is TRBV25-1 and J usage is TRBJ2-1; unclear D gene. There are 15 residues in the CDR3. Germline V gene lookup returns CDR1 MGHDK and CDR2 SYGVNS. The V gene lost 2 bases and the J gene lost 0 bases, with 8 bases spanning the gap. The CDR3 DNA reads TGTGCCAGCAGTGAAGACTCGAGCTCCTACAATGAGCAGTTCTCC. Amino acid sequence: CASSEDSSSYNEQFS.

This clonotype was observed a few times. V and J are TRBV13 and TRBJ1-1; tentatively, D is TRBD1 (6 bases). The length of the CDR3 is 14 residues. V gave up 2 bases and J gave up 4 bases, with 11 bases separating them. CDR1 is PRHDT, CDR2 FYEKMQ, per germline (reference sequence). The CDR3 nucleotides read TGTGCCAGCAGCTTACCAGGGGCTTTCACTGAAGCTTTCTTT. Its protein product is CASSLPGAFTEAFF.

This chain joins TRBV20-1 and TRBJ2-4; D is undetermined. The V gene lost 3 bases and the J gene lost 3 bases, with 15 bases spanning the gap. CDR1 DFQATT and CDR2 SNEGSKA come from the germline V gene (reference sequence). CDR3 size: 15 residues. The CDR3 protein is CSARGDTLIKNIQYF. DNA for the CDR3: TGCAGTGCTAGGGGTGACACGCTTATCAAAAACATTCAGTACTTC.

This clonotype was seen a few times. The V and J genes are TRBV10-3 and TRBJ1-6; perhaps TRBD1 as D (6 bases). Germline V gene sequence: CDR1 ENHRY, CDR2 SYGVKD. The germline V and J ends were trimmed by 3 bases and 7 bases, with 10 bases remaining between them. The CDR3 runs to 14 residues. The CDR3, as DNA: TGTGCCATCAGTGATCGACAGGAAAATTCACCCCTCCACTTT. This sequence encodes CAISDRQENSPLHF.

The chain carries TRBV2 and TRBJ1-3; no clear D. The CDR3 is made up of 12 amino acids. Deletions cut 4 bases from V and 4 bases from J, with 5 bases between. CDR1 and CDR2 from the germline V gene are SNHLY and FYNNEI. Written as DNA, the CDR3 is TGTGCCAGCAGTGTCGCCGGAAACACCATATATTTT. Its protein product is CASSVAGNTIYF.

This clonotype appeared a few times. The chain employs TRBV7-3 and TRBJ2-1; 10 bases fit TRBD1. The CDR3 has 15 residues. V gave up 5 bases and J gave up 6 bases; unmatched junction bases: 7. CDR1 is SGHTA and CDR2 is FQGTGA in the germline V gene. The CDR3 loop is CASSPTGGPANEQFF. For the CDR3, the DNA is TGTGCCAGCAGCCCGACAGGGGGCCCTGCCAATGAGCAGTTCTTC.

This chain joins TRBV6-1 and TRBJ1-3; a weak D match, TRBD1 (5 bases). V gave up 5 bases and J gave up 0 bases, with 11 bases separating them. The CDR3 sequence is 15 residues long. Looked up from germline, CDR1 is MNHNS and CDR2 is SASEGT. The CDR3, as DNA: TGTGCCAGCAGTCCCGGGGCCGTCTCTGGAAACACCATATATTTT. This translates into CASSPGAVSGNTIYF.

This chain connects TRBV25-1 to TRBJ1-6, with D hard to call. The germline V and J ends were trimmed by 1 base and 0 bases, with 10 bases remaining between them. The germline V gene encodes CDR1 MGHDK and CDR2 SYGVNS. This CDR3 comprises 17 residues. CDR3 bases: TGTGCCAGCAGTGAATGCGGTCAACCCTCCTATAATTCACCCCTCCACTTT. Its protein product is CASSECGQPSYNSPLHF. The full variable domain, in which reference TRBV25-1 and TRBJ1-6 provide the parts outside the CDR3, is EADIYQTPRYLVIGTGKKITLECSQTMGHDKMYWYQQDPGMELHLIHYSYGVNSTEKGDLSSESTVSRIRTEHFPLTLESARPSHTSQYLCASSECGQPSYNSPLHFGNGTRLTVT.

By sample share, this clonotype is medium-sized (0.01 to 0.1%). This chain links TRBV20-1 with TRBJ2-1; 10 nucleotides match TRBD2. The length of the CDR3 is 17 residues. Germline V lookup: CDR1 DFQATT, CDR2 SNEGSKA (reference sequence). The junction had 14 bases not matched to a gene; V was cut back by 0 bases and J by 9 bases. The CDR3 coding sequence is TGCAGTGCTAGAGATCATCCAGCGGGAGGGCCGGGGGGTGAGCAGTTCTTC. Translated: CSARDHPAGGPGGEQFF.

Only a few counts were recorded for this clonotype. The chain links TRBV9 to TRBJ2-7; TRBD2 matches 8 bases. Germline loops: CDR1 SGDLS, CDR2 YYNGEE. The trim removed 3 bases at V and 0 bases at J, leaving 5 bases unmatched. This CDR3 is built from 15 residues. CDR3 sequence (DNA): TGTGCCAGCAGCGGAGAGCGGGGGCCCTCCTACGAGCAGTACTTC. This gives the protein CASSGERGPSYEQYF.

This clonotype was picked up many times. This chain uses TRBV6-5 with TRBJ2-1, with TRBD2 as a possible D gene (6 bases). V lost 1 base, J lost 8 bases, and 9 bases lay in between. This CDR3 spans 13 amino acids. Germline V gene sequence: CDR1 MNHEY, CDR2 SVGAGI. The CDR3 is CASSYWGEDEQFF. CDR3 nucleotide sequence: TGTGCCAGCAGTTACTGGGGGGAGGATGAGCAGTTCTTC.

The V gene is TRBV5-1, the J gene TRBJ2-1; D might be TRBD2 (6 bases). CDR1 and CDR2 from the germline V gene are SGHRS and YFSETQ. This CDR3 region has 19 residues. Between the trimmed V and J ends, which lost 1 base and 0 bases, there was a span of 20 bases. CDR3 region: CASSLSPGLPPSSYNEQFF. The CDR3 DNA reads TGCGCCAGCAGCTTGTCCCCGGGACTCCCTCCTAGCTCCTACAATGAGCAGTTCTTC.

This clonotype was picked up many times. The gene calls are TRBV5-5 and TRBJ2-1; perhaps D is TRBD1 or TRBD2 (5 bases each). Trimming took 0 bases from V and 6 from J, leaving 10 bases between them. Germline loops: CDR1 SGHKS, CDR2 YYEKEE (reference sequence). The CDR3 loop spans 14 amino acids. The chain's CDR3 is CASSLEGAGNEQFF. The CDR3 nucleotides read TGTGCCAGCAGCTTGGAAGGGGCGGGCAATGAGCAGTTCTTC.

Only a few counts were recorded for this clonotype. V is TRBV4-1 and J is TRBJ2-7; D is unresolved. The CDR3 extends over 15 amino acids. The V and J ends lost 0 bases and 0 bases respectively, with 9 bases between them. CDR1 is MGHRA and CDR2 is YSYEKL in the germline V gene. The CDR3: CASSQEKQSSYEQYF. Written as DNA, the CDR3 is TGCGCCAGCAGCCAAGAGAAGCAGAGCTCCTACGAGCAGTACTTC.

This CDR3 reads CASSAPGTGITEAFF. CDR3 DNA sequence: TGTGCCAGCAGTGCCCCCGGGACAGGGATCACTGAAGCTTTCTTT. The rearrangement joins TRBV6-5 to TRBJ1-1; 9 nucleotides match TRBD1. This CDR3 region has 15 residues. Germline V gene lookup returns CDR1 MNHEY and CDR2 SVGAGI. V gave up 5 bases and J gave up 4 bases; unmatched junction bases: 8.